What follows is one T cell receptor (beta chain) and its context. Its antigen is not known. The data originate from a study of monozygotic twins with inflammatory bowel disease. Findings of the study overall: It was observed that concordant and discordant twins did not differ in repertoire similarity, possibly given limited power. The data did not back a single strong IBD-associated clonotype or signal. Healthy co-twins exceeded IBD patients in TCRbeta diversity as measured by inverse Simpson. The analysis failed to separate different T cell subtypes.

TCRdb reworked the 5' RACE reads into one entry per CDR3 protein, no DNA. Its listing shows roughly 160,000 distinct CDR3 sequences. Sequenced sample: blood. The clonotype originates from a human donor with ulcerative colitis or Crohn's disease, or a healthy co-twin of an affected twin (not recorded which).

The CDR3 protein is CASSLAQGVGKKLFF. The chain has TRBV7-2 and TRBJ1-4; as DNA is missing, the TRBD1 call by TCRdb cannot be tested. The CDR3 sequence is 15 residues long. CDR1 and CDR2 from the germline V gene are SGHTA and FQGNSA.